This T cell receptor (beta chain) was found in a study of cytotoxic CD8 clonotypes in ibrutinib-treated CLL. Study-level background: The patients comprised some 10 relapsed/refractory and around 16 treatment-naive cases, about 18 IGHV unmutated.

As for this clone: As yet, its antigen is unknown.

Findings and caveats of the study: Sampling of sustained-remission and progressing patients occurred at differing times. Upon ibrutinib response clonality rose, and upon progression it fell back toward baseline. Public clonotypes (which were uncommon) either contracted or remained stable on treatment.

CDR1 and CDR2 from the germline V gene are LNHNV and YYDKDF (reference sequence). The CDR3 is made up of 13 amino acids. Deletions cut 0 bases from V and 8 bases from J, with 10 bases between. Sequencing was performed with immunoSEQ multiplex PCR; in TCRdb, only in-frame clones are kept and a portion is missing. There are about 120,000 clones in the sample; 58% occur only once, and 37% lies in the top ten. The chain joins TRBV15 to TRBJ1-2, with D unresolved. The clonotype comes from a human donor with chronic lymphocytic leukemia. The sample in question was PBMCs, obtained after 24 months of ibrutinib treatment. CDR3 nucleotide sequence: TGTGCCACCAGCAGAGATCGCCAGACGGGCTACACCTTC. Its protein is CATSRDRQTGYTF.